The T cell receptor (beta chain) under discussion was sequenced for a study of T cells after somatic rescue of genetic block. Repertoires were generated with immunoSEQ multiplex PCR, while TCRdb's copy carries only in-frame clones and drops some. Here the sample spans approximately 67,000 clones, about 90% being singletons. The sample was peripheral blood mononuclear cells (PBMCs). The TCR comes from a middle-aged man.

CDR3 amino acids: CASSQDGSRTDTQYF. In DNA form, the CDR3 reads TGCGCCAGCAGCCAAGATGGGTCACGCACAGATACGCAGTATTTT. The rearrangement links TRBV4-3 to TRBJ2-3; unclear D gene. With 0 bases removed from V and 1 base from J, the gap between germline ends came to 8 bases. CDR1 is LGHNA and CDR2 is YSLEER in the germline V gene. This CDR3 has 15 residues.